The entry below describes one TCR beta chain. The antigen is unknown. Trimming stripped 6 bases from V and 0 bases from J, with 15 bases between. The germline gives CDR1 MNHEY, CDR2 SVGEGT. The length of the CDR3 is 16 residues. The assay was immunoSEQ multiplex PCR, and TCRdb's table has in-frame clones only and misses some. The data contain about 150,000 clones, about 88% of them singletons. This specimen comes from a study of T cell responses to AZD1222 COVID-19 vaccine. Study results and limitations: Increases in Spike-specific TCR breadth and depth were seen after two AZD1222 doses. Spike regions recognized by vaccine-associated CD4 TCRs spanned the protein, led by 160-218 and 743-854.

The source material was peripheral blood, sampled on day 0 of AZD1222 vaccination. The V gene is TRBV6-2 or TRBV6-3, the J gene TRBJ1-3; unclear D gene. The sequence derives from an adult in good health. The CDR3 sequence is CASSRMSSLSGNTIYF. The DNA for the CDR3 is TGTGCCAGCAGCCGGATGTCGTCCCTCTCTGGAAACACCATATATTTT.